The present entry profiles one T cell receptor beta chain with its context. Its cognate antigen is unknown. The record originates from a study of T cells after yellow fever vaccination. Template-switching 5'RACE yielded the TCR cDNA; a universal primer site and UMIs were added in the process. Via MiXCR, TCRdb re-called the 5' RACE reads, giving one row per CDR3 protein. The table has tens of thousands of distinct CDR3 sequences, 7.7% seen once; the top ten hold roughly two fifths. General study points: The booster response re-showed most primary clones: around 96% CD4, more than 80% CD8. Researchers report a weaker secondary response that nonetheless peaked faster, day 5 versus 15.

The TCR was taken from a man aged 25 to 40 who received the YFV17D yellow fever vaccine. The material sequenced was CD8+ T cells sorted from PBMCs, taken on the day of the yellow fever booster vaccination.

The CDR3 DNA sequence: TGCAGTGCACCCCCGGGGACTAGCGGGAGGAATAAGTCCTACGAGCAGTACTTC. Its translation: CSAPPGTSGRNKSYEQYF. The chain uses TRBV20-1 and TRBJ2-7, with 15 bases matching TRBD2. The junction had 13 bases not matched to a gene; V was cut back by 6 bases and J by 1 base. CDR1 and CDR2 (germline): DFQATT, SNEGSKA (reference sequence). This CDR3 is built from 18 residues.